Below, 24 T cell receptor beta chains from the same sample are listed, as sequenced in a study of CD8+ T cells in alopecia areata. RNA extraction was followed by reverse transcription into cDNA, which acted as the sequencing template. Sequenced by immunoSEQ multiplex PCR; TCRdb stores in-frame clones only, minus some. The sample records 150,000 or so clones, roughly 48% being singletons. The sequenced sample was CD4+ T cells sorted from blood. Receptors were obtained from a human donor with alopecia areata.

This clone was seen once. The chain recombines TRBV7-2 with TRBJ2-1, with D possibly TRBD2 on 6 matching bases. V was cut by 5 bases and J by 3 bases, with 17 bases left in between. CDR1 and CDR2 (germline): SGHTA, FQGNSA. The length of the CDR3 is 16 residues. In nucleotides, the CDR3 is TGTGCCAGCAGCCGAACCGGGGCCGGGGGCTACAATGAGCAGTTCTTC. Its protein is CASSRTGAGGYNEQFF.

CDR3 residues: CASSLVNTGEQYF. CDR3 DNA sequence: TGTGCCAGCAGTTTGGTCAATACGGGCGAGCAGTACTTC. This chain joins TRBV28 and TRBJ2-7; no firm D call. V lost 3 bases and J lost 6, with 12 bases in between. The CDR3 spans 13 residues. Germline V gene lookup returns CDR1 MDHEN and CDR2 SYDVKM.

The V call is TRBV6-1, the J call TRBJ2-1; D is uncertain. The V end lost 4 bases, the J end lost 0 bases, and 7 bases lay between the germline ends. From germline, CDR1 is MNHNS and CDR2 SASEGT. There are 14 residues in the CDR3. CDR3 in amino acids: CASSVSPSYNEQFF. The CDR3 nucleotides read TGTGCCAGCAGTGTATCGCCCTCCTACAATGAGCAGTTCTTC.

This clone has a handful of counts. The chain is built from TRBV29-1 and TRBJ2-5; D ambiguous. V lost 4 bases, J lost 2 bases, and 20 bases lay in between. The CDR3 extends over 16 amino acids. Germline-derived CDR1 and CDR2 are SQVTM and ANQGSEA. CDR3 DNA sequence: TGCAGCGTTGGACGAAACGGGCAAGCTTCGCAAGAGACCCAGTACTTC. As protein: CSVGRNGQASQETQYF. Supplemented by reference TRBV29-1 and TRBJ2-5, the full variable domain reads SAVISQKPSRDICQRGTSLTIQCQVDSQVTMMFWYRQQPGQSLTLIATANQGSEATYESGFVIDKFPISRPNLTFSTLTVSNMSPEDSSIYLCSVGRNGQASQETQYFGPGTRLLVL.

Here the CDR3 DNA reads TGTGCCAGCAGCTTATCACAGGACTATGGCTACACCTTC. Translating it yields CASSLSQDYGYTF. The chain uses TRBV7-9 and TRBJ1-2, with D tentatively TRBD1 (5 bases). Germline V gene sequence: CDR1 SEHNR, CDR2 FQNEAQ (reference sequence). CDR3 size: 13 residues. Trimming stripped 2 bases from V and 3 bases from J, with 7 bases between.

The rearrangement uses TRBV27 and TRBJ1-5; D gene uncertain. V lost 5 bases and J 3 bases, leaving 14 bases between the germline ends. Germline CDR1 is MNHEY and CDR2 is SMNVEV (reference sequence). CDR3 length: 15 amino acids. This CDR3 is CASSPRGSANQPQHF. CDR3 nucleotide sequence: TGTGCCAGCAGTCCCCGCGGGAGCGCCAATCAGCCCCAGCATTTT.

V gene TRBV6-1 combines with J gene TRBJ2-7; 9 positions match TRBD1. V shed 5 bases, J shed 2 bases, and the junction held 4 bases outside the gene matches. Germline CDR1 MNHNS, CDR2 SASEGT. This CDR3 comprises 14 residues. This CDR3 reads CASSPGQGAYEQYF. The CDR3 bases are TGTGCCAGCAGTCCGGGACAGGGAGCCTACGAGCAGTACTTC.

This clone was recorded a few times. This same CDR3 is encoded by further DNA sequences in the sample. This chain uses TRBV20-1 with TRBJ2-1; the D is unclear. This CDR3 has 10 amino acids. Trimming removed 3 bases from V and 10 bases from J, with 7 bases in between. Germline V gives CDR1 DFQATT, CDR2 SNEGSKA (reference sequence). DNA of the CDR3: TGCAGTGCTAGCGACCACGAGCAGTTCTTC. The encoded protein is CSASDHEQFF.

The gene calls are TRBV29-1 and TRBJ2-7; 10 positions match TRBD2. Germline V gene data show CDR1 as SQVTM and CDR2 as ANQGSEA. CDR3 length: 16 amino acids. The V gene end was trimmed by 6 bases and the J gene end by 2 bases; junction bases not matched to a gene: 13. The CDR3 DNA follows: TGCAGCGTGCTTAGCGGGAGGCTTGCGTTGCCCTACGAGCAGTACTTC. Its translation: CSVLSGRLALPYEQYF.

The J gene is TRBJ2-7, the V gene TRBV4-2, with D possibly matching TRBD1 (5 bases). Trimming shortened V by 1 base and J by 5 bases, and 9 bases separated the two germline ends. The germline gives CDR1 LGHNA, CDR2 YNFKEQ. This CDR3 spans 13 amino acids. The CDR3 is CASSQGTPDEQYF. The CDR3 DNA reads as TGTGCCAGCAGCCAAGGGACACCAGACGAGCAGTACTTC.

A note on this clone: Other DNA sequences of this sample code for an identical CDR3. This sequence joins TRBV9 and TRBJ2-6; D remains unclear. V dropped 0 bases and J dropped 4 bases, with 5 bases sitting between them. The CDR3 extends over 14 amino acids. The V gene's germline CDR1 is SGDLS and CDR2 YYNGEE. CDR3 amino acids: CASSVASGANVLTF. The CDR3 DNA reads TGTGCCAGCAGCGTAGCTTCCGGGGCCAACGTCCTGACTTTC. Drawing the rest from reference TRBV9 and TRBJ2-6, the complete variable domain is DSGVTQTPKHLITATGQRVTLRCSPRSGDLSVYWYQQSLDQGLQFLIQYYNGEERAKGNILERFSAQQFPDLHSELNLSSLELGDSALYFCASSVASGANVLTFGAGSRLTVL.

This clone has only a few counts. The chain combines TRBV30 with TRBJ1-1; 11 bases agree with TRBD1. Germline assignment: CDR1 GTSNPN and CDR2 SVGIG (reference sequence). The CDR3 loop spans 15 amino acids. Germline trimming cut 3 bases from V and 6 bases from J; bases unmatched to any gene: 9. CDR3 sequence (DNA): TGTGCCTGGAGCGTACCGGACAGGGGGCTCCCTGAAGCTTTCTTT. Residues: CAWSVPDRGLPEAFF.

This rearrangement joins TRBV19 to TRBJ2-1, with no clear D. CDR1 and CDR2 from the germline V gene are LNHDA and SQIVND (reference sequence). This CDR3 is built from 12 residues. V was clipped by 7 bases and J by 7 bases, with 11 bases between them. This CDR3 is CASTDLGNEQFF. The CDR3 DNA reads as TGTGCCAGTACCGATCTAGGTAATGAGCAGTTCTTC.

The V call is TRBV28, the J call TRBJ1-5; no firm D call. This CDR3 is built from 12 residues. Germline V gene lookup returns CDR1 MDHEN and CDR2 SYDVKM. V was cut by 8 bases and J by 4 bases, with 9 bases left in between. The CDR3 coding sequence is TGTGCCAGCGCACAGCTAAATCAGCCCCAGCATTTT. This encodes CASAQLNQPQHF.

This clone has just a few counts. A junction boundary mismatches the germline segment, possibly from a read error. CDR3 residues: CASSLESFRGLNF. The CDR3 DNA reads as TGCGCCAGCAGCTTGGAATCGTTTAGGGGCCTGAACTTC. This rearrangement joins TRBV5-1 to TRBJ2-5; tentative D call: TRBD1 (5 bases). This CDR3 contains 13 residues. The germline CDR1 and CDR2 sequences are SGHRS and YFSETQ.

This clone was seen only a few times. The rearrangement links TRBV7-2 to TRBJ2-7, with 9 positions matching TRBD1. The CDR3 is 15 amino acids. Per germline, CDR1 SGHTA and CDR2 FQGNSA. The J segment lost 2 bases and the V segment lost 1 base, leaving 3 bases of the junction unmatched. Here the CDR3 DNA reads TGTGCCAGCAGCTTAGTAGGACAGGGGCCCTACGAGCAGTACTTC. Protein sequence: CASSLVGQGPYEQYF.

The CDR3 loop is CASPPTGIAGAPYEQYF. The CDR3 DNA reads TGTGCCAGCCCCCCCACGGGAATAGCGGGAGCCCCCTACGAGCAGTACTTC. The rearrangement uses TRBV28 and TRBJ2-7; TRBD2 agrees at 9 bases. The trim removed 8 bases at V and 2 bases at J, leaving 16 bases unmatched. The germline gives CDR1 MDHEN, CDR2 SYDVKM. The CDR3 runs to 17 residues.

This clone was seen only a few times. The chain employs TRBV10-3 and TRBJ2-7; D call uncertain. V was clipped by 6 bases and J by 3 bases, with 9 bases between them. Germline V gene data show CDR1 as ENHRY and CDR2 as SYGVKD. This CDR3 comprises 12 residues. CDR3 residues: CAISDQGYEQYF. The CDR3 nucleotides are TGTGCCATCAGCGACCAAGGCTACGAGCAGTACTTC.

The chain is built from TRBV7-9 and TRBJ2-5; 11 positions agree with TRBD1. Germline V CDR1 and CDR2: SEHNR, FQNEAQ (reference sequence). V shed 5 bases and J 4 bases; nucleotides not matched to a gene: 6. This CDR3 has 15 residues. Written as DNA, the CDR3 is TGTGCCAGCAGCACGGGACAGGGGGGGATAGAGACCCAGTACTTC. Its translation is CASSTGQGGIETQYF.

The V and J genes are TRBV2 and TRBJ2-3; D is ambiguous. CDR1 and CDR2 from the germline V gene are SNHLY and FYNNEI. This CDR3 spans 11 amino acids. The ends were cut back, 11 bases at V and 2 bases at J, with 8 bases in the middle. DNA for the CDR3: TGTGCCGGAAGGGACACAGATACGCAGTATTTT. Protein product: CAGRDTDTQYF.

This chain links TRBV7-2 with TRBJ2-7; TRBD2 aligns across 9 bases. Unmatched junction bases numbered 13, after V lost 3 bases and J lost 4 bases. Germline CDR1 and CDR2: SGHTA and FQGNSA. The CDR3 is made up of 17 amino acids. In DNA, the CDR3 is TGTGCCAGCAGCTTGATCCGTACCGGGACTAGCCGTTACGAGCAGTACTTC. Amino acids: CASSLIRTGTSRYEQYF.

This clone occurred a few times. V usage is TRBV29-1 and J usage is TRBJ2-5; tentative D call: TRBD2 (5 bases). Trimming took off 5 bases at V and 2 bases at J, with 15 bases between the two ends. The CDR3 loop spans 14 amino acids. Germline-derived CDR1 and CDR2 are SQVTM and ANQGSEA. In DNA form, the CDR3 reads TGCAGCGTTCGGCGGTCTAGCTCACAAGAGACCCAGTACTTC. Its translation is CSVRRSSSQETQYF. Supplemented by reference TRBV29-1 and TRBJ2-5, the full variable domain reads SAVISQKPSRDICQRGTSLTIQCQVDSQVTMMFWYRQQPGQSLTLIATANQGSEATYESGFVIDKFPISRPNLTFSTLTVSNMSPEDSSIYLCSVRRSSSQETQYFGPGTRLLVL.

This clone was seen more than once but under ten times. This rearrangement joins TRBV19 to TRBJ1-2; 8 bases line up with TRBD1. The CDR3 sequence is 11 residues long. Germline-derived CDR1 and CDR2 are LNHDA and SQIVND (reference sequence). The V and J ends lost 10 bases and 5 bases, in that order; junction bases with no gene match: 3. The CDR3 DNA sequence: TGTGCCACCAACAGGGGGTATGGCTACACCTTC. This encodes CATNRGYGYTF.

This clone has just a few counts. The CDR3 DNA reads TGCAGCGTGATACTGTCCAGGCGCACTGAAGCTTTCTTT. Translated, it gives CSVILSRRTEAFF. The chain carries TRBV29-1 and TRBJ1-1; D gene ambiguous. CDR3 length equals 13 residues. Per germline, CDR1 SQVTM and CDR2 ANQGSEA. V gave up 6 bases and J gave up 4 bases, with 15 bases separating them.